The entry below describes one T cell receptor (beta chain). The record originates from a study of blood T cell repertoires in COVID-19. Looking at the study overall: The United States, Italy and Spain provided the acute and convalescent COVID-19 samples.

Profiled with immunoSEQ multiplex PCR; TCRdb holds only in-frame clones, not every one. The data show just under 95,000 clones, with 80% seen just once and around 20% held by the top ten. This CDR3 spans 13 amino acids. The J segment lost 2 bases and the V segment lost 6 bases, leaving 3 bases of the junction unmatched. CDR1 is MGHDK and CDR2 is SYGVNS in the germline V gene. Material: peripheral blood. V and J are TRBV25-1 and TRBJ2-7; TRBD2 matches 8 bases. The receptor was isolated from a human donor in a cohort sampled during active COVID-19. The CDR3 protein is CASSSGSAYEQYF. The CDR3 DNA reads TGTGCCAGCAGCAGCGGGAGCGCCTACGAGCAGTACTTC.